Described below is a single T cell receptor beta chain sequence and its context. The sample belongs to a study of Ad26.COV2.S vaccination and SARS-CoV-2 variants. The CDR3 is 15 residues long. CDR1 and CDR2 from the germline V gene are LNHDA and SQIVND (reference sequence). Trimming stripped 5 bases from V and 4 bases from J, with 17 bases between. TCRdb's copy holds only in-frame clones and misses some; the assay was immunoSEQ multiplex PCR. This sample has approximately 400,000 clones; 92% occur once, and the top ten carry about 3.8%. The chain combines TRBV19 with TRBJ1-2; D is ambiguous. This receptor was taken from a human donor who had recovered from COVID-19. Specimen: peripheral blood, collected after recovery from COVID-19. CDR3 in DNA: TGTGCCAGTAGTCCCCACCGGACGTCCGTCTATGGCTACACCTTC. Protein: CASSPHRTSVYGYTF.